This T cell receptor (beta chain) was found in a study of blood T cell repertoires in COVID-19. Study overall: Italy, Spain and the United States were the sources of the convalescent and acute COVID-19 samples. The cDNA or gDNA used as material had been derived from T cells, B-cell-depleted T cells, or PBMCs.

CDR1 is LGHDT and CDR2 is YNNKEL in the germline V gene (reference sequence). J lost 6 bases, V lost 5 bases, and 16 bases had no gene match. The CDR3 spans 17 residues. As processed by the authors: Quantification of nucleated cells was approximated via reference gene primer amplification. Data came from immunoSEQ multiplex PCR; TCRdb stores just in-frame clones and leaves some out. From that table come the V and J calls and clone size; the DNA was used to work out D and trimming. The repertoire has about 670,000 clones, 85% to 90% of them found once; the top ten carry more than 0.25%. The sample consisted of peripheral blood. This TCR derives from a woman aged 18 to 35 with acute or convalescent COVID-19. The chain is built from TRBV3-1 (or the pseudogene TRBV3-2) and TRBJ2-1; 7 bases are shared with TRBD2. This CDR3 is CASSEGPGGFLGNEQFF. The CDR3 bases are TGTGCCAGCAGCGAAGGCCCCGGGGGGTTTCTGGGCAATGAGCAGTTCTTC.